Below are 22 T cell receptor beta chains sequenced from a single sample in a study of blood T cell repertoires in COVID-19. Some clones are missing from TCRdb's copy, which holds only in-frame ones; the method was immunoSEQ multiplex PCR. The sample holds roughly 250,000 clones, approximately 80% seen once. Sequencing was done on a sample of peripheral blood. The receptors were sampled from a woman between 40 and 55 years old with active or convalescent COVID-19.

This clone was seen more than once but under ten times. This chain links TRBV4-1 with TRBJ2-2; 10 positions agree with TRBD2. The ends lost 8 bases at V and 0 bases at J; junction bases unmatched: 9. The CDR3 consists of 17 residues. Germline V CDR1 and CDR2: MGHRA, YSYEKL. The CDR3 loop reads CASSLLAGGPNTGELFF. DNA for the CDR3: TGCGCCAGCTCCCTCTTAGCGGGGGGACCGAACACCGGGGAGCTGTTTTTT.

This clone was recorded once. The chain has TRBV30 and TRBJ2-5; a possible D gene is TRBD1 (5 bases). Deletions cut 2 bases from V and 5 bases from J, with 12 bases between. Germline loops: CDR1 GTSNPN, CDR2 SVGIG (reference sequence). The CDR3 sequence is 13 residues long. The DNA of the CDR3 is TGTGCCTGGAGTTACAAGGGGCTGGAGACCCAGTACTTC. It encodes CAWSYKGLETQYF.

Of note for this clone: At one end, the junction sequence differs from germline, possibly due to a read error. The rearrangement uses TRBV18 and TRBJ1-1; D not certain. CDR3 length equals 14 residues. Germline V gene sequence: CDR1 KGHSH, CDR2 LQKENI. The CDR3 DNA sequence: TGTGCCAGCTCCCCACCGGTCGGGAATGGTGCAGCTTTCTTT. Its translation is CASSPPVGNGAAFF.

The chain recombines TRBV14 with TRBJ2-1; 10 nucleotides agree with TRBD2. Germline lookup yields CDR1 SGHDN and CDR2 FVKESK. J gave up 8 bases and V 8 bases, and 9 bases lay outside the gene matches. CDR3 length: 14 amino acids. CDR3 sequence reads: CASSRLAGVDEQFF. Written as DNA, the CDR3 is TGTGCCAGCTCCCGGCTAGCGGGGGTCGATGAGCAGTTCTTC. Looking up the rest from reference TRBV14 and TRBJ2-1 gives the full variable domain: EAGVTQFPSHSVIEKGQTVTLRCDPISGHDNLYWYRRVMGKEIKFLLHFVKESKQDESGMPNNRFLAERTGGTYSTLKVQPAELEDSGVYFCASSRLAGVDEQFFGPGTRLTVL.

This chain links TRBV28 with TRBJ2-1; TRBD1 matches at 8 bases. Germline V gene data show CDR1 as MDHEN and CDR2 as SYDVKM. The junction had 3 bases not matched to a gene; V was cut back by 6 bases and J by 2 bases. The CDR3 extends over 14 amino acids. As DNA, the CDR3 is TGTGCCAGCAGGGGACAGGTCCCCTACAATGAGCAGTTCTTC. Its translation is CASRGQVPYNEQFF.

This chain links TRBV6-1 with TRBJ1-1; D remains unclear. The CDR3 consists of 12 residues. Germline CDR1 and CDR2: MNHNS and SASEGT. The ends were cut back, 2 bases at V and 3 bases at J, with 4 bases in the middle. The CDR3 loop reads CASSEYDTEAFF. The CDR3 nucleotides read TGTGCCAGCAGTGAATATGACACTGAAGCTTTCTTT.

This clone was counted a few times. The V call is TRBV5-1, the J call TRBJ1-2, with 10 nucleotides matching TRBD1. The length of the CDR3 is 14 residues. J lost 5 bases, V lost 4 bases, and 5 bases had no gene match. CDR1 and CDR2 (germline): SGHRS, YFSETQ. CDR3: CASSPRDRGYGYTF. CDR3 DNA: TGCGCCAGCAGCCCTCGGGACAGGGGATATGGCTACACCTTC.

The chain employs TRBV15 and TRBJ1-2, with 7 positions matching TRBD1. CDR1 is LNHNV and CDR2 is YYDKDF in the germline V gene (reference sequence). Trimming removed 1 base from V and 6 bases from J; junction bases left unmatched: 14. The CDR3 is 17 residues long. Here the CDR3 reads CATSRVTVGNRGHGYTF. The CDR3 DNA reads TGTGCCACCAGCAGAGTAACGGTCGGGAACAGGGGACATGGCTACACCTTC.

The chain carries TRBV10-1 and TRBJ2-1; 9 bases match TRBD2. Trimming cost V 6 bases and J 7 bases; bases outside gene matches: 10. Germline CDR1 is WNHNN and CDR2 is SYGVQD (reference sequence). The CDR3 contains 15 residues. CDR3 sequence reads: CASSVAGAGGNEQFF. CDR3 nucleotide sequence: TGCGCCAGCAGCGTAGCGGGGGCGGGGGGGAATGAGCAGTTCTTC.

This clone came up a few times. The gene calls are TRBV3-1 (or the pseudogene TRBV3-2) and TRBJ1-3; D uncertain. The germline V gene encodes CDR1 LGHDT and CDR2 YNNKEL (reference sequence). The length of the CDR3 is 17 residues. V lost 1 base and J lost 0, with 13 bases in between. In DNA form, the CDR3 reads TGTGCCAGCAGCCAAGTCGCGGGTTTTTACTCTGGAAACACCATATATTTT. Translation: CASSQVAGFYSGNTIYF.

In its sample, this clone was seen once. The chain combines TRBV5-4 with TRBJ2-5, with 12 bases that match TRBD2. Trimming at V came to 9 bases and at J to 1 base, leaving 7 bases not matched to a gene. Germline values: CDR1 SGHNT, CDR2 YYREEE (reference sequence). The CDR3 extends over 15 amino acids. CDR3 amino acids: CATSSGGAGQETQYF. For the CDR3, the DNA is TGTGCCACTTCTAGCGGGGGGGCGGGCCAAGAGACCCAGTACTTC.

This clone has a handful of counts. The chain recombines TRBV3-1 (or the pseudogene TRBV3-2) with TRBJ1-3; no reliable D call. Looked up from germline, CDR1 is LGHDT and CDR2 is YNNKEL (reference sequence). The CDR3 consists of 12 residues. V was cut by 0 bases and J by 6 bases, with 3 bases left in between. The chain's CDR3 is CASSQELNTIYF. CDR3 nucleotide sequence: TGTGCCAGCAGCCAAGAACTAAACACCATATATTTT.

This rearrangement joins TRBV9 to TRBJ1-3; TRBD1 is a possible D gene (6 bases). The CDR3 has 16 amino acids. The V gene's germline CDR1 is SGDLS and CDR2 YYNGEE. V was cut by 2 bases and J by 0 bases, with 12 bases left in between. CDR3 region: CASSVLGQSSGNTIYF. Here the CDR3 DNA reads TGTGCCAGCAGCGTTCTGGGACAAAGCTCTGGAAACACCATATATTTT.

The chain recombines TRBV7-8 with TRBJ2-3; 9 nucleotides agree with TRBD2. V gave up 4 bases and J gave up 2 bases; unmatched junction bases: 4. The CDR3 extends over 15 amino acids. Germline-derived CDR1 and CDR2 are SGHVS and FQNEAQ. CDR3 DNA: TGTGCCAGCAGCTGGAGCGGGGGGATCACAGATACGCAGTATTTT. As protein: CASSWSGGITDTQYF.

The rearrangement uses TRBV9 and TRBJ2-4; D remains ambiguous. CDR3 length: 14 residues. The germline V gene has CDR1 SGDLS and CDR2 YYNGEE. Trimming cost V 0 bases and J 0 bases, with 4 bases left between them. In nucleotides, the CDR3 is TGTGCCAGCAGCGTAGGAGTAGCCAAAAACATTCAGTACTTC. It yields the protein CASSVGVAKNIQYF.

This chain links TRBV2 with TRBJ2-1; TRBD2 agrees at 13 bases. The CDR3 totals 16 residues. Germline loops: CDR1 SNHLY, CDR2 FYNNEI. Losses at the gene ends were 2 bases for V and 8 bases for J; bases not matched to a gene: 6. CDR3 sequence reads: CASSESTSGGAHEQFF. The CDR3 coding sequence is TGTGCCAGCAGTGAAAGTACTAGCGGGGGGGCCCATGAGCAGTTCTTC.

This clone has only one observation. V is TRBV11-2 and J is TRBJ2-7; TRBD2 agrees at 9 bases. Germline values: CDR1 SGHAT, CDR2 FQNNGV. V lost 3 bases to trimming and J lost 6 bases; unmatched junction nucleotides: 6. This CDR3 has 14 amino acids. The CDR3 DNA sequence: TGTGCCAGCAGCTTCGGGCGGGGGGGCGGCGAGCAGTACGTC. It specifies CASSFGRGGGEQYV.

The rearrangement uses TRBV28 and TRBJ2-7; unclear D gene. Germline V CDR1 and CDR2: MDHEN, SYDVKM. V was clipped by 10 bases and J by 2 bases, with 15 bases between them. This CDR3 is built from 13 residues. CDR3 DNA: TGTGCCACCCGCCGGCAGGCGACCTACGAGCAGTACGTC. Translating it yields CATRRQATYEQYV.

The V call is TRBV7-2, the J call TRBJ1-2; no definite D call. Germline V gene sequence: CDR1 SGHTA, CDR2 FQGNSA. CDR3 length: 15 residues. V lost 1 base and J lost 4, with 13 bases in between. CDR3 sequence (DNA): TGTGCCAGCAGCTTAGAAGTCCTCGCGGCCTATGGCTACACCTTC. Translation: CASSLEVLAAYGYTF.

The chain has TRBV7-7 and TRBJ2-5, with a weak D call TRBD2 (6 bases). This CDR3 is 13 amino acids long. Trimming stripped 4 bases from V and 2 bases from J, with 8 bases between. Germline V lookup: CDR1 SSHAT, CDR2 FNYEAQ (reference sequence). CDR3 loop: CASSWGEQETQYF. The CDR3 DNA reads TGTGCCAGCAGCTGGGGGGAGCAAGAGACCCAGTACTTC.

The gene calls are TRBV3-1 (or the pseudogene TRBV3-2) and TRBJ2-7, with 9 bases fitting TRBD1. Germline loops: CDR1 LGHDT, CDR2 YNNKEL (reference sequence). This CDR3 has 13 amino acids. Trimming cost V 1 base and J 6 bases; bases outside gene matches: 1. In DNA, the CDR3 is TGTGCCAGCAGCCAAGGGGACAGGGCCGAGCAGTACTTC. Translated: CASSQGDRAEQYF.

CDR3 in amino acids: CASSRGTGTYEQYV. CDR3 sequence (DNA): TGTGCCAGCTCACGGGGGACAGGGACCTACGAGCAGTACGTC. The V gene is TRBV18, the J gene TRBJ2-7, with TRBD1 identical over 9 bases. The CDR3 length is 14 residues. Germline CDR1 KGHSH, CDR2 LQKENI. With V trimmed by 4 bases and J by 2 bases, 3 bases remained unmatched.